This T cell receptor (beta chain) was documented in a study of blood T cells in healthy people across ages (dated by TCRdb to the mid-2010s). Notes on the research overall: In model experiments, template switching captured roughly one uniquely barcoded TCR beta cDNA molecule for every two T cells. To track age-related changes in TCR beta repertoire diversity, the study relied on deep sequencing normalized with unique cDNA molecular identifiers. Two additional independent replicas of 1 million unique cDNA reads from the same blood draw were analyzed for two donors (one aged 18 to 29 and one aged 80 or older). Donors of different ages were randomly distributed across sequencing lanes to avoid experimental bias. The donors were split into four age groups: young (average around 15 years), middle-aged (about 40), aged (over 55) and long-lived (approximately 80). What the study reported, not specific to this receptor: Bulk unsorted PBMC profiling prevented conclusive comparison of naive and antigen-experienced compartments. Estimates of total diversity based on one million sequenced T cells were regarded as lower bounds and as underestimates. The long-lived group showed more naive CD4+ T cells, fewer expanded clones and increased TCR diversity than the aged group, suggesting age selection. Because the CMV infection status of the donors was unknown, age-related changes in expanded clonotypes may potentially have been confounded. As age increased, observed TCR beta diversity per million T cells dropped in a roughly linear way, and a significant reduction was already evident by age about 40. Observed TCR beta diversity correlated strongly with the percentage of naive T cells measured by flow cytometry.

The CDR3 runs 14 residues from the cysteine to the phenylalanine. Solely the CDR3 DNA is kept, with 42 bases framed from the first base. Taken from the germline V gene, the CDR1 and CDR2 loops are SGDLS and YYNGEE. Relative to germline, V is missing 1 base and J is missing 4 bases, with 2 bases of the junction outside any gene match. This clonotype was observed a few times. The antigen this receptor binds is unknown. Base qualities are not recorded, but no much larger clone differs from it by a single base. Donors were a few dozen systemically healthy Caucasian individuals from Russia aged 6 to 90 years. Around 10 milliliters of peripheral blood were drawn from each donor into EDTA-treated Vacutainer tubes. Ficoll-Paque density-gradient centrifugation was used to isolate PBMCs, with at least 7 million obtained per sample. Trizol reagent was used to extract total RNA from PBMCs, with at least 6 micrograms per sample. Naive CD45RAhigh/CD27high T cell percentages were measured by flow cytometry on a PBMC aliquot from every donor.

Libraries were constructed by 5' RACE. Reads for this sample came from an Illumina HiSeq 2500. A second about 7 to 12 cycle PCR used a sample-barcoded 5' primer and a J-beta primer mix. A unique molecular identifier was introduced onto each TCR beta cDNA molecule by a template-switch 5' adaptor carrying 12 random nucleotides. Each sample yielded at least 3 million CDR3-containing paired-end reads. First-strand cDNA synthesis was performed from all RNA using the Mint cDNA synthesis kit, with priming by a TRBC-specific oligonucleotide. Following uracil-DNA glycosylase treatment, a first 18-cycle PCR with universal primers M1SS and BC2_uni_R was performed on all cDNA. The authors' pipeline ran thus. Each sample was normalized by randomly selecting 1 million high-quality reads, each carrying a distinct molecular identifier. Instead of being binned into consensus sequences, reads with shared molecular identifiers were discarded. MiTCR, with a Q25 quality threshold and the strictest error-elimination algorithm, was used for CDR3 identification, clonotype clustering and error correction. Lower-bound total TCR beta diversity was estimated with a nonparametric unseen species model using Euler transformation. Clones were called with MiXCR by TCRdb after fastp trimmed the public reads at Q25, and only in-frame beta chains were retained. Rows are unified per CDR3 protein, each entry keeping the most common DNA and genes. These V and J calls rely on TCRdb rather than the paper's analysis. The sample table records 650,000 to 1,000,000 distinct CDR3 sequences; 35% to 40% of these occur just once. The top ten clones comprise approximately 13% of the sample.

Recombination linked TRBV9 to TRBJ1-2; TRBD1 agrees with 9 junctional bases. Input material: blood. The receptor was isolated from a man between 18 and 35 years old in good health. The DNA reads as follows: TGTGCCAGCAGCGTAACAGGGGGCGCCTATGGCTACACCTTC. Its protein product is CASSVTGGAYGYTF.